These 15 T cell receptor beta chains were all obtained from the same sample, sequenced in a study of T cells in Graves' hyperthyroidism and ophthalmopathy (dated by TCRdb to between 2018 and 2021). Library prep was done by multiplex PCR. The listed sequencing device is Illumina HiSeq 2000. The TCR beta CDR3 regions were amplified from RNA transcripts. The first round of RT-PCR for the TCR CDR3 was performed with the HTBI primer set and the Qiagen OneStep RT-PCR kit. TCRdb trimmed the raw reads at Q25, called clones with MiXCR and kept productive beta chains. Each entry merges the rows of one CDR3 protein and shows their most common DNA and genes. The sample table records approximately 590,000 distinct CDR3 sequences; about half of these occur just once. In total, the top ten clones hold just over 8% of the sample. The sample was peripheral blood or thyroid tissue (not recorded which). These receptors all come from a woman between 18 and 30 years old with Graves' hyperthyroidism. Donor details come from another sample of the same person, matched by shared clones.

This clonotype was observed at least ten times. The chain uses TRBV19 and TRBJ1-5; D unclear. There are 14 residues in the CDR3. V gave up 5 bases and J gave up 0 bases, with 8 bases separating them. Germline V CDR1 and CDR2: LNHDA, SQIVND (reference sequence). CDR3 sequence (DNA): TGTGCCAGTAGTCTCGGGTTTAGCAATCAGCCCCAGCATTTT. Its translation is CASSLGFSNQPQHF.

The rearrangement joins TRBV24-1 to TRBJ1-2; D gene unclear. Trimming took 3 bases from V and 2 from J, leaving 12 bases between them. The germline CDR1 and CDR2 sequences are KGHDR and SFDVKD. The CDR3 covers 15 residues. As DNA, the CDR3 is TGTGCCACCAGTGATCCCCTGCAAAGCAACTATGGCTACACCTTC. Translation: CATSDPLQSNYGYTF.

The chain carries TRBV7-9 and TRBJ1-2; D possibly corresponds to TRBD1 (5 bases). V was clipped by 4 bases and J by 4 bases, with 16 bases between them. Germline V gene data show CDR1 as SEHNR and CDR2 as FQNEAQ (reference sequence). The CDR3 is 15 amino acids. Here the CDR3 reads CASSSLGRDGYGYTF. Here the CDR3 DNA reads TGTGCCAGCAGCTCCCTAGGCAGGGATGGCTATGGCTACACCTTC.

In its sample, this clonotype was seen a few times. The chain couples TRBV9 to TRBJ2-7, with 8 bases identical to TRBD1. CDR3 length: 14 amino acids. Trimming took 4 bases from V and 3 from J; bases not matched to a gene: 6. Per the germline V gene, CDR1 is SGDLS and CDR2 is YYNGEE. CDR3 loop: CASSQTGQVYEQYF. CDR3 coding DNA: TGTGCCAGCAGCCAAACGGGACAGGTCTACGAGCAGTACTTC. The full variable domain, with the rest looked up from reference TRBV9 and TRBJ2-7, is DSGVTQTPKHLITATGQRVTLRCSPRSGDLSVYWYQQSLDQGLQFLIQYYNGEERAKGNILERFSAQQFPDLHSELNLSSLELGDSALYFCASSQTGQVYEQYFGPGTRLTVT.

This chain joins TRBV7-8 and TRBJ1-2; TRBD1 matches at 7 bases. After removal of 2 bases from V and 3 bases from J, the junction contained 6 bases not matched to a gene. The CDR3 sequence is 15 residues long. Germline assignment: CDR1 SGHVS and CDR2 FQNEAQ. CDR3 protein: CASSLSAGGYYGYTF. CDR3 in DNA: TGTGCCAGCAGCTTATCGGCAGGGGGTTACTATGGCTACACCTTC.

The chain carries TRBV12-3 or TRBV12-4 and TRBJ2-7; D perhaps matches TRBD2 (5 bases). This CDR3 contains 13 residues. Trimming took off 7 bases at V and 3 bases at J, with 13 bases between the two ends. The CDR3 region has the DNA TGTGCCAGCACGGAGGAGGCCTACTACGAGCAGTACTTC. Its protein product is CASTEEAYYEQYF.

In this sample, this clonotype turned up a few times. The chain recombines TRBV2 with TRBJ1-5; possible D gene TRBD1, 5 bases. This CDR3 spans 16 amino acids. Trimming pared 5 bases from V and 10 bases from J, leaving 24 bases between. Germline CDR1 is SNHLY and CDR2 is FYNNEI. The CDR3 DNA follows: TGTGCCAGCAGTTCGCGATATAGGGGTAATGTAGGACCCCAGCATTTT. It translates to CASSSRYRGNVGPQHF.

The CDR3: CATSSLDRELFF. CDR3 DNA sequence: TGTGCCACCAGCAGCTTAGACAGGGAGCTGTTTTTT. The chain recombines TRBV15 with TRBJ2-2; no definite D call. The CDR3 has 12 residues. V lost 3 bases and J lost 9, with 8 bases in between. Looked up from germline, CDR1 is LNHNV and CDR2 is YYDKDF (reference sequence).

This clonotype was seen only a few times. The V call is TRBV20-1, the J call TRBJ2-6, with TRBD2 matching 10 bases. Germline lookup yields CDR1 DFQATT and CDR2 SNEGSKA (reference sequence). Germline trimming cut 3 bases from V and 3 bases from J; bases unmatched to any gene: 5. The CDR3 length is 16 residues. CDR3 protein: CSASGTSAIGANVLTF. The CDR3, as DNA: TGCAGTGCTAGCGGGACTAGCGCGATTGGGGCCAACGTCCTGACTTTC.

This clonotype was observed a few times. A much larger clone differs by one base, so this may be a read error. The chain combines TRBV10-3 with TRBJ2-7, with unresolved D. CDR3 length: 13 residues. Between the trimmed V and J ends, which lost 6 bases and 2 bases, there was a span of 11 bases. Germline V gives CDR1 ENHRY, CDR2 SYGVKD. The CDR3 bases are TGTGCCATCAGCGGAGTAGGGCCCTACGAGCAGTACTTC. Translating it yields CAISGVGPYEQYF.

The V gene is TRBV2, the J gene TRBJ1-2, with D maybe TRBD1 (6 bases). Germline values: CDR1 SNHLY, CDR2 FYNNEI. With 5 bases removed from V and 3 bases from J, the gap between germline ends came to 19 bases. This CDR3 has 16 residues. Written as DNA, the CDR3 is TGTGCCAGCAGTAGGAGGACAGTGTCGACTTACTATGGCTACACCTTC. Encoded protein: CASSRRTVSTYYGYTF.

This clonotype was seen more than once but under ten times. The gene calls are TRBV10-3 and TRBJ1-5, with 9 bases identical to TRBD1. Germline CDR1 ENHRY, CDR2 SYGVKD. The CDR3 consists of 16 residues. V lost 10 bases, J lost 3 bases, and 13 bases stayed unmatched. The CDR3 is CASDRMGTGNNQPQHF. The CDR3 DNA follows: TGTGCCAGTGACCGTATGGGGACAGGGAACAATCAGCCCCAGCATTTT.

V usage is TRBV20-1 and J usage is TRBJ1-6; D is unclear. The CDR3 totals 14 residues. The V end was cut by 3 bases, the J end by 4 bases, with 10 bases between. Germline CDR1 reads DFQATT; CDR2 reads SNEGSKA (reference sequence). The CDR3 nucleotides are TGCAGTGCTAGTGAAGGCCCGTATAATTCACCCCTCCACTTT. It yields the protein CSASEGPYNSPLHF.

This sequence joins TRBV20-1 and TRBJ1-5; D gene uncertain. Trimming left V 1 base short and J 4 bases short, with 11 bases between. The CDR3 covers 14 residues. Looked up from germline, CDR1 is DFQATT and CDR2 is SNEGSKA (reference sequence). CDR3 nucleotide sequence: TGCAGTGCTAGAGGGGGTCGGAGTAATCAGCCCCAGCATTTT. Its translation is CSARGGRSNQPQHF.

Concerning this clonotype: Given a much more abundant clone one base away, this may be a read error. This chain uses TRBV7-2 with TRBJ1-5; D not certain. CDR1 and CDR2 (germline): SGHTA, FQGNSA. The CDR3 covers 13 residues. CDR3 coding DNA: TGTGCCAGCAACTTAGTAGGGTTACAGCCCCAGCATTTT. It yields the protein CASNLVGLQPQHF. Full variable domain (missing parts from reference TRBV7-2 and TRBJ1-5): GAGVSQSPSNKVTEKGKDVELRCDPISGHTALYWYRQSLGQGLEFLIYFQGNSAPDKSGLPSDRFSAERTGGSVSTLTIQRTQQEDSAVYLCASNLVGLQPQHFGDGTRLSIL.